This T cell receptor (beta chain) was profiled in a study of T cell changes during pregnancy in multiple sclerosis. Measured with immunoSEQ multiplex PCR; TCRdb has only the in-frame clones, and not every one. The profile shows more than 85,000 clones, around nine tenths of them singletons. Per the germline V gene, CDR1 is MDHEN and CDR2 is SYDVKM. Trimming stripped 7 bases from V and 5 bases from J, with 23 bases between. CDR3 length equals 16 residues. This clone was counted a single time. Sequencing used peripheral blood, obtained in the second trimester of pregnancy. The source is a female donor with multiple sclerosis, enrolled in a pregnancy study. V usage is TRBV28 and J usage is TRBJ1-1, with unresolved D. The CDR3 spells CASTVASGQVVTEAFF. CDR3 nucleotides: TGTGCCAGCACCGTTGCCTCAGGTCAGGTCGTAACTGAAGCTTTCTTT.